Presented here are 32 T cell receptor beta chains from one specimen sequenced in a study of T cell changes during pregnancy in multiple sclerosis. Assay used: immunoSEQ multiplex PCR; TCRdb lists only in-frame clones, some missing. The repertoire consists of more than 20,000 clones, with approximately 92% occurring once and the leading ten covering over 6%. The input for sequencing was CD8+ T cells from peripheral blood mononuclear cells, taken in the third trimester of pregnancy. These TCRs come from a female donor with multiple sclerosis, enrolled in a pregnancy study.

This chain connects TRBV6-1 to TRBJ1-1; TRBD1 might be the D (5 bases). Trimming took 5 bases from V and 5 from J, leaving 12 bases between them. Germline V lookup: CDR1 MNHNS, CDR2 SASEGT. The CDR3 covers 13 residues. For the CDR3, the DNA is TGTGCCAGCAGTCCCCGGGCAGGGACTGAAGCTTTCTTT. This gives the protein CASSPRAGTEAFF.

V and J are TRBV4-3 and TRBJ2-5; 9 bases are a match to TRBD2. CDR1 LGHNA and CDR2 YSLEER come from the germline V gene. This CDR3 is built from 18 residues. V dropped 0 bases and J dropped 5; count of bases not matched to a gene: 13. For the CDR3, the DNA is TGCGCCAGCAGCCAAGATCGTGTTAGCGGGGGACCGGTGGAGACCCAGTACTTC. Translating gives CASSQDRVSGGPVETQYF.

The chain carries TRBV28 and TRBJ2-3, with 15 bases aligning to TRBD2. The CDR3 has 19 residues. In germline, CDR1 is MDHEN, CDR2 SYDVKM. The trim removed 6 bases at V and 4 bases at J, leaving 14 bases unmatched. CDR3 amino acids: CASSPPIGLAGGPADTQYF. The CDR3 nucleotides are TGTGCCAGCAGCCCCCCCATCGGACTAGCGGGAGGGCCTGCAGATACGCAGTATTTT. Filled out from reference TRBV28 and TRBJ2-3, the complete variable domain reads DVKVTQSSRYLVKRTGEKVFLECVQDMDHENMFWYRQDPGLGLRLIYFSYDVKMKEKGDIPEGYSVSREKKERFSLILESASTNQTSMYLCASSPPIGLAGGPADTQYFGPGTRLTVL.

This clone was found once. The chain has TRBV4-2 and TRBJ1-2; no clear D gene. The CDR3 spans 12 residues. Germline values: CDR1 LGHNA, CDR2 YNFKEQ. V lost 4 bases to trimming and J lost 6 bases, with 9 bases between them. CDR3 in DNA: TGTGCCAGCAGCCCGTCCGGGGATGGCTACACCTTC. Its protein product is CASSPSGDGYTF.

This chain uses TRBV28 with TRBJ1-2; D is undetermined. The CDR3 totals 16 residues. CDR1 is MDHEN and CDR2 is SYDVKM in the germline V gene. V lost 4 bases and J 3 bases, leaving 18 bases between the germline ends. The CDR3 nucleotides read TGTGCCAGCAGTTCCAACGCACAGTGGAACCACTATGGCTACACCTTC. It encodes CASSSNAQWNHYGYTF.

In this sample, this clone turned up once. The chain has TRBV27 and TRBJ2-2; 10 nucleotides align to TRBD1. Germline V gives CDR1 MNHEY, CDR2 SMNVEV (reference sequence). CDR3 length: 18 amino acids. V lost 0 bases to trimming and J lost 1 base; unmatched junction nucleotides: 5. The CDR3 sequence is CASSLSGGTGVNTGELFF. The CDR3 region has the DNA TGTGCCAGCAGTTTATCCGGTGGGACAGGGGTGAACACCGGGGAGCTGTTTTTT.

J is TRBJ2-7 and V is TRBV27; D ambiguous. Germline lookup yields CDR1 MNHEY and CDR2 SMNVEV (reference sequence). This CDR3 is 14 amino acids long. The V and J ends lost 10 bases and 2 bases respectively, with 18 bases between them. This CDR3 reads CATSLGYLAYEQYF. DNA of the CDR3: TGTGCCACTTCTCTCGGGTACTTAGCCTACGAGCAGTACTTC.

The chain has TRBV6-1 and TRBJ2-5; D is unresolved. The CDR3 totals 12 residues. The germline V gene has CDR1 MNHNS and CDR2 SASEGT. The V end lost 6 bases, the J end lost 4 bases, and 9 bases lay between the germline ends. The CDR3 loop is CASRRLGETQYF. CDR3 nucleotides: TGTGCCAGCAGGCGCCTAGGAGAGACCCAGTACTTC.

On this clone itself: This CDR3 is missing its conserved last phenylalanine or tryptophan, likely due to a read error. This chain connects TRBV9 to TRBJ2-6, with 11 bases that match TRBD1. V trimming: 7 bases; J trimming: 0 bases; junction bases outside the gene matches: 0. The CDR3 covers 15 residues. Germline CDR1 SGDLS, CDR2 YYNGEE. The CDR3 region is CASGTGGSGANVLTL. The CDR3 DNA follows: TGTGCCAGCGGGACAGGGGGCTCTGGGGCCAACGTCCTGACTCTC.

This sequence joins TRBV6-6 and TRBJ2-2; D gene unclear. The V end lost 6 bases, the J end lost 5 bases, and 10 bases lay between the germline ends. The CDR3 contains 13 residues. Germline V gene sequence: CDR1 MNHNY, CDR2 SVGAGI (reference sequence). CDR3 amino acids: CASSPLWTGELFF. CDR3 DNA: TGTGCCAGCAGCCCCCTATGGACCGGGGAGCTGTTTTTT.

The genes are TRBV25-1 and TRBJ2-7; 9 nucleotides line up with TRBD1. CDR1 MGHDK and CDR2 SYGVNS come from the germline V gene. V trimming: 1 base; J trimming: 2 bases; junction bases outside the gene matches: 12. The CDR3 runs to 18 residues. CDR3 amino acids: CASSEFNRQGDLPYEQYF. The CDR3, as DNA: TGTGCCAGCAGTGAATTCAATAGACAGGGGGATTTACCCTACGAGCAGTACTTC.

This clone was picked up one time. The chain combines TRBV7-3 with TRBJ2-7, with D tentatively TRBD2 (6 bases). This CDR3 is 13 amino acids long. With 0 bases removed from V and 7 bases from J, the gap between germline ends came to 10 bases. CDR1 and CDR2 (germline): SGHTA, FQGTGA. CDR3 in DNA: TGTGCCAGCAGCTTAACCCACGGACTAGAGCAGTACTTC. Translating it yields CASSLTHGLEQYF.

This clone turned up a few times. The chain is built from TRBV10-3 and TRBJ1-2; no clear D. V shed 8 bases and J shed 5 bases, with 24 bases lying between them. Germline V gives CDR1 ENHRY, CDR2 SYGVKD. This CDR3 comprises 16 residues. The CDR3 nucleotides read TGTGCCATCCCCGAAAGGAGGCGAGGCGGGATTTATGGCTACACCTTC. Its translation: CAIPERRRGGIYGYTF.

The rearrangement joins TRBV5-4 to TRBJ2-7; D is undetermined. The germline V and J ends were trimmed by 4 bases and 3 bases, with 11 bases remaining between them. The CDR3 is 13 residues long. Germline V lookup: CDR1 SGHNT, CDR2 YYREEE (reference sequence). The CDR3 nucleotides read TGTGCCAGCAGCCCGATTGGAGTCTACGAGCAGTACTTC. It codes for CASSPIGVYEQYF. Combining the CDR3 with reference TRBV5-4 and TRBJ2-7 gives the whole variable domain ETGVTQSPTHLIKTRGQQVTLRCSSQSGHNTVSWYQQALGQGPQFIFQYYREEENGRGNFPPRFSGLQFPNYSSELNVNALELDDSALYLCASSPIGVYEQYFGPGTRLTVT.

The J gene is TRBJ2-5, the V gene TRBV15, with no clear D. Per the germline V gene, CDR1 is LNHNV and CDR2 is YYDKDF (reference sequence). The CDR3 extends over 15 amino acids. Trimming pared 0 bases from V and 1 base from J, leaving 9 bases between. The CDR3 protein is CATSRDPGTQETQYF. In DNA, the CDR3 is TGTGCCACCAGCAGAGATCCCGGTACCCAAGAGACCCAGTACTTC. The entire variable domain, with the rest obtained from reference TRBV15 and TRBJ2-5, is as follows: DAMVIQNPRYQVTQFGKPVTLSCSQTLNHNVMYWYQQKSSQAPKLLFHYYDKDFNNEADTPDNFQSRRPNTSFCFLDIRSPGLGDTAMYLCATSRDPGTQETQYFGPGTRLLVL.

CDR3 DNA sequence: TGCGCCAGCAGCCAAGATATCCGTGGTCTAGCGGGGGAGTCTGAGCAGTTCTTC. As protein: CASSQDIRGLAGESEQFF. V usage is TRBV4-3 and J usage is TRBJ2-1, with 10 nucleotides matching TRBD2. The CDR3 totals 18 residues. The V gene's germline CDR1 is LGHNA and CDR2 YSLEER. J gave up 9 bases and V 0 bases, and 14 bases lay outside the gene matches.

This chain connects TRBV2 to TRBJ1-2; maybe TRBD1 (6 bases). CDR3 length: 11 residues. Looked up from germline, CDR1 is SNHLY and CDR2 is FYNNEI. Trimming left V 9 bases short and J 4 bases short, with 9 bases between. Here the CDR3 DNA reads TGTGCCAGGACAGGTGGCTATGGCTACACCTTC. It is translated as CARTGGYGYTF.

The chain has TRBV2 and TRBJ1-2, with 8 bases aligning to TRBD1. V lost 9 bases and J lost 8; bases outside the gene matches: 5. The length of the CDR3 is 11 residues. Germline lookup yields CDR1 SNHLY and CDR2 FYNNEI. For the CDR3, the DNA is TGTGCCAGTCGGACAGGGATCGGCTACACCTTC. Translating gives CASRTGIGYTF.

CDR3 loop: CATSRGGTTEAFF. The CDR3 DNA reads TGTGCCACCAGCAGAGGAGGGACAACTGAAGCTTTCTTT. This chain uses TRBV15 with TRBJ1-1, with D possibly TRBD1 on 6 matching bases. Germline V gene sequence: CDR1 LNHNV, CDR2 YYDKDF (reference sequence). The CDR3 is made up of 13 amino acids. V lost 1 base and J 5 bases, leaving 8 bases between the germline ends.

The V gene is TRBV4-2, the J gene TRBJ2-1; perhaps TRBD2 as D (7 bases). This CDR3 is built from 18 residues. V was shortened by 3 bases and J by 2 bases, with 20 bases between the two germline ends. Per the germline V gene, CDR1 is LGHNA and CDR2 is YNFKEQ. The CDR3 region is CASSQTVIGGAPYNEQFF. CDR3 sequence (DNA): TGTGCCAGCAGCCAGACGGTTATAGGGGGGGCCCCCTACAATGAGCAGTTCTTC.

CDR3 DNA sequence: TGTGCCAGCAGTTATAGCGGGGGGGCCGGGGAGCAGTACTTC. Its translation is CASSYSGGAGEQYF. V is TRBV6-5 and J is TRBJ2-7; 11 nucleotides align to TRBD2. Germline V CDR1 and CDR2: MNHEY, SVGAGI. J lost 7 bases, V lost 3 bases, and 5 bases had no gene match. This CDR3 has 14 residues.

The rearrangement joins TRBV7-6 to TRBJ2-5, with TRBD2 matching over 10 bases. Germline V gene lookup returns CDR1 SGHVS and CDR2 FNYEAQ. The length of the CDR3 is 19 residues. J lost 5 bases, V lost 5 bases, and 20 bases had no gene match. CDR3 in amino acids: CASSPFRRGSGGLGETQYF. The CDR3, as DNA: TGTGCCAGCAGCCCGTTTCGGAGGGGTAGCGGGGGGCTCGGGGAGACCCAGTACTTC.

The J gene is TRBJ1-1, the V gene TRBV28; TRBD1 matches 10 bases. This CDR3 has 12 amino acids. CDR1 is MDHEN, CDR2 SYDVKM, per germline. The V segment lost 6 bases and the J segment 10 bases; nucleotides outside the gene matches: 5. The CDR3 nucleotides read TGTGCCAGCAGCCGGGACAGGGGCACAGCTTTCTTT. This encodes CASSRDRGTAFF.

The chain links TRBV19 to TRBJ2-7; the match to TRBD1 covers 7 bases. With 3 bases clipped from V and 3 bases from J, the junction kept 8 bases outside the gene matches. CDR1 and CDR2 from the germline V gene are LNHDA and SQIVND (reference sequence). The CDR3 runs 15 residues. The CDR3 region has the DNA TGTGCCAGTAGTATTCCGCAGGGGGACAACTACGAGCAGTACTTC. Translation: CASSIPQGDNYEQYF.

The chain recombines TRBV30 with TRBJ2-1; 8 bases align to TRBD2. The germline V gene encodes CDR1 GTSNPN and CDR2 SVGIG (reference sequence). After removal of 2 bases from V and 7 bases from J, the junction contained 13 bases not matched to a gene. The CDR3 extends over 16 amino acids. The CDR3 is CAWSITLFGTRNEQFF. CDR3 sequence (DNA): TGTGCCTGGAGTATCACCCTTTTCGGGACTAGGAATGAGCAGTTCTTC.

Worth noting for this clone: Distinct nucleotide sequences in the sample also encode this CDR3. The chain joins TRBV18 to TRBJ2-1; 7 positions agree with TRBD1. The CDR3 is made up of 13 amino acids. Germline CDR1 KGHSH, CDR2 LQKENI. V lost 3 bases to trimming and J lost 9 bases; unmatched junction nucleotides: 5. CDR3: CASSPTGLIEQFF. CDR3 DNA: TGTGCCAGCTCACCGACAGGGCTCATTGAGCAGTTCTTC.

The V and J genes are TRBV27 and TRBJ2-1; 7 nucleotides agree with TRBD2. Germline CDR1 MNHEY, CDR2 SMNVEV (reference sequence). Trimming at V came to 4 bases and at J to 9 bases, leaving 9 bases not matched to a gene. The CDR3 extends over 14 amino acids. CDR3 bases: TGTGCCAGCAGTTACGGGAGCCGGGGGGTTGAGCAGTTCTTC. Translation: CASSYGSRGVEQFF.

V usage is TRBV10-2 and J usage is TRBJ1-5, with TRBD1 matching 7 bases. V was clipped by 3 bases and J by 4 bases; unmatched bases: 3. The CDR3 runs to 14 residues. The germline V gene has CDR1 WSHSY and CDR2 SAAADI. This CDR3 is CASSEVQGNQPQHF. CDR3 sequence (DNA): TGCGCCAGCAGTGAAGTACAGGGGAATCAGCCCCAGCATTTT.

V and J are TRBV7-8 and TRBJ1-2; D possibly corresponds to TRBD1 (6 bases). CDR3 length: 18 residues. V lost 1 base and J lost 4, with 22 bases in between. Germline-derived CDR1 and CDR2 are SGHVS and FQNEAQ. The CDR3 reads CASSLGGTGTPSVYGYTF. The CDR3 region has the DNA TGTGCCAGCAGCTTAGGTGGGACCGGGACACCCTCTGTCTATGGCTACACCTTC.

The gene calls are TRBV5-1 and TRBJ2-5; D is undetermined. V was clipped by 2 bases and J by 3 bases, with 11 bases between them. Germline V CDR1 and CDR2: SGHRS, YFSETQ. The CDR3 consists of 14 residues. The CDR3 region has the DNA TGCGCCAGCAGCTTTCAAGAGGATAAAGAGACCCAGTACTTC. This codes for CASSFQEDKETQYF.

The V gene is TRBV21-1, the J gene TRBJ2-7; the tabulated D call, TRBD1, remains unverified against the DNA. TRBV21-1 constitutes a pseudogene. The CDR3 covers 15 residues. This CDR3 is CASSLNLTGPYEQYF. The CDR3 coding sequence is TGTGCCAGCAGCCTAAACCTAACAGGGCCCTACGAGCAGTACTTC.

This chain connects TRBV4-3 to TRBJ1-1; D is perhaps TRBD1 (5 bases). Germline CDR1 and CDR2: LGHNA and YSLEER. Between the trimmed V and J ends, which lost 0 bases and 4 bases, there was a span of 12 bases. The CDR3 runs 15 residues. This CDR3 is CASSQERGAGTEAFF. CDR3 coding DNA: TGCGCCAGCAGCCAAGAAAGGGGAGCGGGCACTGAAGCTTTCTTT.